A selection of T cell receptor beta chains follows, all from one sample in a study of blood T cell repertoires in COVID-19. Sequencing used immunoSEQ multiplex PCR; TCRdb keeps in-frame clones, though not all of them. This table has tens of thousands of clones, over 80% appearing once. Sequencing was performed on peripheral blood. The receptors were sampled from a human donor in a cohort sampled during active COVID-19. CDR3s include the opening cysteine and the closing phenylalanine or tryptophan. The D gene is left open where the match is weak. Rows may omit the clone size; those that give it use once, few, many or a size class.

>TRBV13|NA|NA|TRBJ1-2
TGTGCCAGCAGCTCGAGGACAGCCTATGGCTACACCTTC
CASSSRTAYGYTF
>TRBV4-1|NA|NA|TRBJ1-2
TGCGCCAGCAGCCAAGACGAACTTAACTATGGCTACACCTTC
CASSQDELNYGYTF
>TRBV6-5|NA|NA|TRBJ2-6
TGTGCCAGCACCCCACCCTATTCTGGGGCCAACGTCCTGACTTTC
CASTPPYSGANVLTF
>TRBV4-1|NA|NA|TRBJ2-4
TGCGCCAGCAGCCAAGAGGGGGGGGCGGGAAACATTCAGTACTTC
CASSQEGGAGNIQYF
>TRBV5-5|TRBD1|NA|TRBJ1-5
TGTGCCAGCAGCCAAGGGACAGGGAATCAGCCCCAGCATTTT
CASSQGTGNQPQHF
>TRBV24-1|TRBD1|NA|TRBJ1-1
TGTGCCACCAGTATCAGGGGGAGCACTGAAGCTTTCTTT
CATSIRGSTEAFF
>TRBV2|NA|NA|TRBJ1-6
TGTGCCAGCACCCCGGGAGGGCCCTCACCCCTCCACTTT
CASTPGGPSPLHF
>TRBV9|TRBD2|once|TRBJ2-7
TGTGCCAGCAGCGTAGGACTAGCTCCATACGAGCAGTACTTC
CASSVGLAPYEQYF
>TRBV29-1|NA|NA|TRBJ2-7
TGCAGCGTTGAGGGTGGGGGGTCACGTTACGAGCAGTACTTC
CSVEGGGSRYEQYF
>TRBV6-5|TRBD1|NA|TRBJ1-4
TGTGCCAGCAGTTCCCGGACAGGGCATTTGGAAAAACTGTTTTTT
CASSSRTGHLEKLFF
>TRBV25-1|TRBD2|NA|TRBJ2-7
TGTGCCAGCAGTACCCGCGGGGGTTGGGGCGAGCAGTACTTC
CASSTRGGWGEQYF
>TRBV6-6|TRBD1|NA|TRBJ1-4
TGTGCCAGCAGTTACAGGACAGGGGGAGGGGAAAAACTGTTTTTT
CASSYRTGGGEKLFF
>TRBV30|TRBD2|NA|TRBJ2-3
TGTGCCTGGAGTAGGGCTAGCGGGGGGCAACGGGGGTGGGATACGCAGTATTTT
CAWSRASGGQRGWDTQYF
>TRBV4-1|NA|NA|TRBJ2-7
TGCGCCAGCAGCCAGACGGACATACTCTACGAGCAGTACTTC
CASSQTDILYEQYF
>TRBV7-2|NA|NA|TRBJ1-2
TGTGCCAGCAGCCTGACACCGAACTATGGCTACACCTTC
CASSLTPNYGYTF
>TRBV28|NA|NA|TRBJ1-4
TGTGCCAGCAGCCCGCCCGCCCCACCGGGGGGTGCAACTAATGAAAAACTGTTTTTT
CASSPPAPPGGATNEKLFF
>TRBV7-2|TRBD2|NA|TRBJ2-3
TGTGCCAGCAGCTTAGATTCTAGCGGGGGGCGTTGGGGAGATACGCAGTATTTT
CASSLDSSGGRWGDTQYF
>TRBV5-4|NA|NA|TRBJ2-3
TGTGCCAGCAGCTTGGACGGGGGTGCAGATACGCAGTATTTT
CASSLDGGADTQYF
>TRBV6-2/TRBV6-3|NA|NA|TRBJ2-7
TGTGCCAGCAGTTACTCGAATAGCGGAGCCTACGAGCAGTACTTC
CASSYSNSGAYEQYF
>TRBV4-1|TRBD2|NA|TRBJ2-1
TGCGCCAGCAGCCCACTAGCGGGGGCCTACAATGAGCAGTTCTTC
CASSPLAGAYNEQFF
>TRBV6-5|NA|NA|TRBJ1-4
TGTGCCAGCACGCAGGGGCAGGCTAATGAAAAACTGTTTTTT
CASTQGQANEKLFF
>TRBV9|TRBD2|NA|TRBJ2-1
TGTGCCAGCAGCGTAGCTACGACTAGCGGGTACAATGAGCAGTTCTTC
CASSVATTSGYNEQFF
>TRBV5-1|TRBD2|once|TRBJ2-2
TGCGCCAGCAGCTTGAGGCGGGGGGGCTCGGGCACCGGGGAGCTGTTTTTT
CASSLRRGGSGTGELFF
>TRBV5-5|TRBD2|NA|TRBJ2-7
TGTGCCAGCAGCTTGGAAGCGGGACGCCTCTACGAGCAGTACTTC
CASSLEAGRLYEQYF
>TRBV27|TRBD2|NA|TRBJ2-1
TGTGCCAGCAGTGGGACTAGAGGTCTTCGGGAGCAGTTCTTC
CASSGTRGLREQFF
>TRBV20-1|NA|NA|TRBJ2-7
TGCAGTGCTAGTAAATCCGAGCTATCCTACGAGCAGTACTTC
CSASKSELSYEQYF
>TRBV27|TRBD1|NA|TRBJ2-3
TGTGCCAGCAGTTCCCTAGACAGGGGGGGGACAGATACGCAGTATTTT
CASSSLDRGGTDTQYF
>TRBV2|NA|NA|TRBJ1-1
TGTGCCAGCAGTGAAGGACAAATTGAAGCTTTCTTT
CASSEGQIEAFF
>TRBV24-1|TRBD1|NA|TRBJ1-2
TGTGCCACCAGTGCGGGACAGAGTTATGGCTACACCTTC
CATSAGQSYGYTF
>TRBV5-5|NA|NA|TRBJ2-3
TGTGCCAGCAGCCCCCGACAGAGCACAGATACGCAGTATTTT
CASSPRQSTDTQYF
>TRBV3-1/TRBV3-2|NA|NA|TRBJ1-2
TGTGCCAGCAGCCAAGATCCCGTCTATGGCTACACCTTC
CASSQDPVYGYTF
>TRBV6-5|NA|NA|TRBJ1-1
TGTGCCAGCAGTTACTCGCAGGGGCAAGCTTTCTTT
CASSYSQGQAFF
>TRBV9|TRBD2|NA|TRBJ2-7
TGTGCCAGCAGCAAAGGGACTAGCGGGATGACCTCCTACGAGCAGTACTTC
CASSKGTSGMTSYEQYF
>TRBV4-2|TRBD1|NA|TRBJ2-7
TGTGCCAGCAGCCATGCCCGGGACAGGGGGAACGAGCAGTACTTC
CASSHARDRGNEQYF
>TRBV27|NA|few|TRBJ2-1
TGTGCCAGCAGTTTCTACCGAGGCGGCCATGACAATGAGCAGTTCTTC
CASSFYRGGHDNEQFF
>TRBV5-4|NA|NA|TRBJ1-2
TGTGCCAGCAGCCACAGGGCCAACTATGGCTACACCTTC
CASSHRANYGYTF
>TRBV2|TRBD1|NA|TRBJ1-1
TGTGCCAGCAGCCGATCCGGGACAGGGGGCGCGAAAGATAGGTCTAGGACTGAAGCTTTCTTT
CASSRSGTGGAKDRSRTEAFF
>TRBV18|NA|NA|TRBJ2-7
TGTGCCAGCTCACCGTCCGCTGGAGATAACTACGAGCAGTACTTC
CASSPSAGDNYEQYF
>TRBV28|NA|NA|TRBJ1-2
TGTGCCAGCAGTATTCCCAGCTATGGCTACACCTTC
CASSIPSYGYTF
>TRBV14|TRBD2|NA|TRBJ2-3
TGTGCCAGCAGCCAAGCGCGGGGGGGCTATAGCACAGATACGCAGTATTTT
CASSQARGGYSTDTQYF
>TRBV5-4|TRBD2|NA|TRBJ2-1
TGTGCCAGCAGCTTTACGGGGGGATACAATGAGCAGTTCTTC
CASSFTGGYNEQFF
>TRBV5-1|NA|NA|TRBJ1-4
TGCGCCAGCAGCTTGGCGAGTGCAACTAATGAAAAACTGTTTTTT
CASSLASATNEKLFF
>TRBV9|NA|NA|TRBJ2-3
TGTGCCAGCAGCGTAGGGAGTTCCAGCACAGATACGCAGTATTTT
CASSVGSSSTDTQYF
>TRBV14|TRBD1|few|TRBJ2-3
TGTGCCAGCAGCCGACAGGGCTCCGTGTATTTT
CASSRQGSVYF
>TRBV5-5|TRBD1|NA|TRBJ2-7
TGTGCCAGCAGGCCCAGGGGGACAGGTAACTACGAGCAGTACTTC
CASRPRGTGNYEQYF
>TRBV5-4|NA|NA|TRBJ2-7
TGTGCCAGCACCCCGGACCCGGGAGCCTACGAGCAGTACTTC
CASTPDPGAYEQYF
>TRBV5-1|TRBD2|NA|TRBJ2-7
TGCGCCAGCAGCCAGAGCGGGAGAACCTCCTACGAGCAGTACTTC
CASSQSGRTSYEQYF
>TRBV5-4|TRBD1|few|TRBJ2-2
TGTGCCAGCAGCCCCCCCAGGGGGCGGGATGATGCCGGGGAGCTGTTTTTT
CASSPPRGRDDAGELFF
>TRBV19|TRBD1|few|TRBJ1-5
TGTGCCAGTAGTCTAGACAGGGGCCATCAGCCCCAGCATTTT
CASSLDRGHQPQHF
>TRBV28|NA|NA|TRBJ1-4
TGTGCCAGCAGCCGGACAGTGATGGGTGAAAAACTGTTTTTT
CASSRTVMGEKLFF
>TRBV18|NA|NA|TRBJ1-1
TGTGCCAGCTCACAGGACAGCAACACTGAAGCTTTCTTT
CASSQDSNTEAFF